Sequencing of this TCR beta chain was carried out in a study of vaccination effects on CD4 cells after COVID-19. Study conclusions and caveats: Marked clonal contraction of both clone types appeared late after vaccination. Cross-reactivity with common cold coronaviruses was shown by only 1 of 255 vaccine-induced clones in healthy vaccinees.

As concerns this clone: Antigen: not known.

This table comes from immunoSEQ multiplex PCR, and its TCRdb copy is limited to in-frame clones, with some not included. The sample lists about 66,000 clones, 76% occurring once. Sequencing in the ViraFEST assay came after antigen-specific CD4+ T cells had been expanded with viral peptide pools, which were used to stimulate PBMC. After roughly 9 days in culture, the CD4+ T cells were isolated. BNT162b2 vaccine or mRNA-1273 vaccine was given to participants in two doses. The study found no prior SARS-CoV-2 infection in the vaccine recipients, who tested negative for nucleocapsid antibodies. PBMC were cultured at around 1.9 million per well with 10 IU/ml IL-2 and 8 to 10 ug/ml peptides. The CDR3 consists of 16 residues. J was trimmed by 0 bases and V by 5 bases; bases with no gene match: 4. Germline CDR1 is SGHTA and CDR2 is FQGTGA.

This clonotype was sampled from a human donor who received a COVID-19 vaccine. The sequenced sample was CD4+ T cells from PBMCs cultured with HCoV-OC43 spike peptides, obtained after COVID-19 vaccination. Subset reported: HCoV-OC43 spike overlapping peptide pool stimulation. The rearrangement uses TRBV7-3 and TRBJ2-6; TRBD2 matches at 7 bases. CDR3 region: CASSPSGGSGANVLTF. The CDR3 DNA sequence: TGTGCCAGCAGCCCGTCGGGAGGCTCTGGGGCCAACGTCCTGACTTTC.